One sample yielded the 26 T cell receptor beta chains listed below, sequenced in a study of neurological immune-mediated disorders. TCRdb reprocessed the 5' RACE reads with MiXCR, giving one entry per CDR3 protein. The data hold approximately 70,000 distinct CDR3 sequences, with 3.5% to 5% observed a single time. The sequencing sample was made of PBMCs. The receptors were gathered from a man aged 25 to 40 with multiple sclerosis.

This clonotype was observed at least ten times. The V gene is TRBV5-6, the J gene TRBJ1-1; D gene ambiguous. CDR1 and CDR2 (germline): SGHDT, YYEEEE. V was clipped by 5 bases and J by 3 bases, with 8 bases between them. The CDR3 is made up of 12 amino acids. DNA for the CDR3: TGTGCCAGCAGGTTTATGGACACTGAAGCTTTCTTT. This codes for CASRFMDTEAFF.

This clonotype was observed at least ten times. A junction boundary mismatches the germline segment, possibly from a read error. V and J are TRBV20-1 and TRBJ1-5; D is possibly TRBD1 (5 bases). The germline gives CDR1 DFQATT, CDR2 SNEGSKA (reference sequence). The CDR3 has 15 residues. CDR3 loop: CSAIQGGRSNHPQHF. As DNA, the CDR3 is TGCAGTGCTATTCAGGGTGGAAGGAGCAATCACCCCCAGCATTTT.

This clonotype was counted ten times or more. This chain joins TRBV10-3 and TRBJ1-5; D not resolved. The CDR3 is made up of 16 amino acids. Looked up from germline, CDR1 is ENHRY and CDR2 is SYGVKD. Trimming took off 3 bases at V and 0 bases at J, with 12 bases between the two ends. CDR3 sequence (DNA): TGTGCCATCAGTGACCGGGATTCCGTTAGCAATCAGCCCCAGCATTTT. It specifies CAISDRDSVSNQPQHF.

This clonotype was detected ten times or more. The chain combines TRBV15 with TRBJ1-2; 7 positions match TRBD1. The germline CDR1 and CDR2 sequences are LNHNV and YYDKDF (reference sequence). This CDR3 is built from 14 residues. Trimming took 0 bases from V and 5 from J; bases not matched to a gene: 3. The CDR3, as DNA: TGTGCCACCAGCAGAGATGTGACAGGGTATGGCTACACCTTC. Residues: CATSRDVTGYGYTF.

This clonotype was found many times. The V gene is TRBV5-5, the J gene TRBJ1-1; D is unresolved. In germline, CDR1 is SGHKS, CDR2 YYEKEE (reference sequence). The CDR3 covers 14 residues. V shed 1 base and J shed 4 bases, with 11 bases lying between them. The CDR3 spells CASSLHGRTTEAFF. CDR3 DNA: TGTGCCAGCAGCTTGCATGGAAGGACCACTGAAGCTTTCTTT.

There are many counts of this clonotype. The CDR3 DNA reads as TGTGCCAGCACAAACCCACCGGGGATTTCAAGAATCCCCGGGGAGCTGTTTTTT. Translation gives CASTNPPGISRIPGELFF. The J gene is TRBJ2-2, the V gene TRBV7-9, with D possibly being TRBD2 (5 bases). Deletions cut 7 bases from V and 6 bases from J, with 27 bases between. The CDR3 sequence is 18 residues long. Germline V gene lookup returns CDR1 SEHNR and CDR2 FQNEAQ (reference sequence). The whole variable domain, remainder taken from reference TRBV7-9 and TRBJ2-2, is DTGVSQNPRHKITKRGQNVTFRCDPISEHNRLYWYRQTLGQGPEFLTYFQNEAQLEKSRLLSDRFSAERPKGSFSTLEIQRTEQGDSAMYLCASTNPPGISRIPGELFFGEGSRLTVL.

This clonotype came up many times. This chain connects TRBV7-2 to TRBJ1-1, with TRBD1 as a possible D gene (5 bases). The CDR3 extends over 14 amino acids. Trimming shortened V by 6 bases and J by 1 base, and 12 bases separated the two germline ends. CDR1 and CDR2 (germline): SGHTA, FQGNSA. The CDR3 here is CASRTYGANTEAFF. The CDR3 bases are TGTGCCAGCAGGACCTACGGGGCGAACACTGAAGCTTTCTTT. The variable domain in full, completed from reference TRBV7-2 and TRBJ1-1, reads GAGVSQSPSNKVTEKGKDVELRCDPISGHTALYWYRQSLGQGLEFLIYFQGNSAPDKSGLPSDRFSAERTGGSVSTLTIQRTQQEDSAVYLCASRTYGANTEAFFGQGTRLTVV.

Many counts were recorded for this clonotype. This chain uses TRBV28 with TRBJ1-6; a weak D match, TRBD1 (5 bases). Deletions cut 2 bases from V and 5 bases from J, with 16 bases between. The CDR3 is made up of 17 amino acids. CDR1 and CDR2 from the germline V gene are MDHEN and SYDVKM. The CDR3, as DNA: TGTGCCAGCAGTTTAACGGGCGTTCGACAGAATAATTCACCCCTCCACTTT. Amino acids: CASSLTGVRQNNSPLHF.

This clonotype came up many times. The junction differs from germline at one of its ends, possibly a read error. The chain uses TRBV4-1 and TRBJ1-5; TRBD1 matches at 8 bases. This CDR3 is built from 14 residues. Per germline, CDR1 MGHRA and CDR2 YSYEKL. DNA for the CDR3: TGCGCCAGCAGCCCTACCGACAGGGGTCAGCCCCAGAATTTT. Its translation: CASSPTDRGQPQNF.

This clonotype showed up many times. This chain connects TRBV10-3 to TRBJ2-3; D is undetermined. CDR3 length: 14 residues. Germline V gene sequence: CDR1 ENHRY, CDR2 SYGVKD. Trimming removed 5 bases at V and 2 bases at J, with 11 bases between. The CDR3 region is CAISLRLNTDTQYF. The CDR3 DNA is TGTGCCATCAGTCTGAGGTTAAACACAGATACGCAGTATTTT.

This clonotype has a count of ten or more. This chain connects TRBV10-1 to TRBJ2-7; no firm D call. This CDR3 spans 13 amino acids. V was cut by 2 bases and J by 5 bases, with 10 bases left in between. CDR1 and CDR2 from the germline V gene are WNHNN and SYGVQD (reference sequence). The CDR3 here is CASSETANHEQYF. The CDR3 DNA reads as TGCGCCAGCAGTGAGACGGCGAACCACGAGCAGTACTTC.

This clonotype was seen ten or more times. V usage is TRBV12-3 or TRBV12-4 and J usage is TRBJ2-3, with 8 nucleotides matching TRBD2. V was pared by 8 bases and J by 5 bases, with 15 bases of the junction left unmatched. This CDR3 has 16 residues. The CDR3 region is CASAPGLTGGQDTQYF. CDR3 nucleotides: TGTGCCAGCGCACCTGGGTTGACGGGGGGGCAAGATACGCAGTATTTT.

This clonotype has a handful of counts. At one boundary the junction diverges from the germline segment, which might be a read error. The gene calls are TRBV6-6 and TRBJ1-5; D unresolved. CDR1 is MNHNY, CDR2 SVGAGI, per germline (reference sequence). The CDR3 has 13 amino acids. Written as DNA, the CDR3 is TGTGCCAGCAGTTACATCCCCCGGGAGCCCCAGAATTTT. This translates into CASSYIPREPQNF.

At least ten counts were recorded for this clonotype. V usage is TRBV5-1 and J usage is TRBJ2-7; the match to TRBD1 covers 8 bases. The CDR3 loop spans 14 amino acids. After removal of 4 bases from V and 4 bases from J, the junction contained 7 bases not matched to a gene. The germline gives CDR1 SGHRS, CDR2 YFSETQ. The CDR3 DNA sequence: TGCGCCAGCAGCCCCGGACAGGGTGGGTACGAGCAGTACTTC. Amino acids: CASSPGQGGYEQYF.

This clonotype was recorded many times. The gene calls are TRBV28 and TRBJ1-2, with 10 positions matching TRBD1. V was clipped by 3 bases and J by 6 bases; unmatched bases: 7. The CDR3 covers 15 residues. The germline V gene has CDR1 MDHEN and CDR2 SYDVKM. CDR3 in amino acids: CASSFLGQGWNGYTF. In DNA form, the CDR3 reads TGTGCCAGCAGTTTTTTGGGACAGGGGTGGAATGGCTACACCTTC.

This clonotype was counted at least ten times. The CDR3 DNA reads as TGTGCCAGCATTGAGGGGGCCAGGAATGAGCAGTTCTTC. Translation: CASIEGARNEQFF. V is TRBV2 and J is TRBJ2-1, with 7 positions matching TRBD1. The CDR3 is 13 amino acids. Unmatched junction bases numbered 7, after V lost 7 bases and J lost 7 bases. Germline assignment: CDR1 SNHLY and CDR2 FYNNEI. Looking up the rest from reference TRBV2 and TRBJ2-1 gives the full variable domain: EPEVTQTPSHQVTQMGQEVILRCVPISNHLYFYWYRQILGQKVEFLVSFYNNEISEKSEIFDDQFSVERPDGSNFTLKIRSTKLEDSAMYFCASIEGARNEQFFGPGTRLTVL.

In its sample, this clonotype was seen many times. This chain uses TRBV4-3 with TRBJ1-6, with a tentative D call TRBD1 (5 bases). The germline V gene has CDR1 LGHNA and CDR2 YSLEER. V lost 1 base, J lost 6 bases, and 13 bases lay in between. There are 16 residues in the CDR3. The chain's CDR3 is CASSQGSGFFNSPLHF. The CDR3 DNA follows: TGCGCCAGCAGCCAAGGTTCAGGGTTCTTTAATTCACCCCTCCACTTT.

This clonotype has ten or more counts. V and J are TRBV20-1 and TRBJ2-7; no clear D. Germline V gene data show CDR1 as DFQATT and CDR2 as SNEGSKA (reference sequence). V was shortened by 1 base and J by 3 bases, with 7 bases between the two germline ends. The CDR3 runs to 12 residues. CDR3 region: CSARVRGYEQYF. In nucleotides, the CDR3 is TGCAGTGCTAGAGTTCGCGGCTACGAGCAGTACTTC.

V and J are TRBV20-1 and TRBJ2-5; maybe TRBD2 (6 bases). Trimming pared 7 bases from V and 3 bases from J, leaving 15 bases between. This CDR3 spans 13 amino acids. Germline values: CDR1 DFQATT, CDR2 SNEGSKA (reference sequence). The CDR3 DNA reads TGCAGTGTCGCGGGACCCCCCAAAGAGACCCAGTACTTC. Translating it yields CSVAGPPKETQYF.

Many counts were recorded for this clonotype. The chain uses TRBV6-5 and TRBJ1-5; the match to TRBD1 covers 7 bases. CDR3 length: 14 amino acids. V trimming: 2 bases; J trimming: 7 bases; junction bases outside the gene matches: 5. Germline loops: CDR1 MNHEY, CDR2 SVGAGI. In DNA form, the CDR3 reads TGTGCCAGCAGTTACGGGTCAGGGGGACAGCCCCAGCATTTT. This codes for CASSYGSGGQPQHF.

The genes are TRBV9 and TRBJ1-3, with TRBD1 as a possible D gene (5 bases). Trimming cost V 0 bases and J 2 bases, with 9 bases left between them. The CDR3 sequence is 15 residues long. Germline values: CDR1 SGDLS, CDR2 YYNGEE. CDR3 coding DNA: TGTGCCAGCAGCGTAGTCGCAGGGACTGGAAACACCATATATTTT. As protein: CASSVVAGTGNTIYF.

In this sample, this clonotype turned up many times. This CDR3 reads CSVDPLGTTGAVETQYF. The CDR3 bases are TGCAGCGTTGATCCCTTGGGTACGACAGGGGCAGTGGAGACCCAGTACTTC. This rearrangement joins TRBV29-1 to TRBJ2-5; TRBD1 matches 8 bases. The CDR3 is made up of 17 amino acids. Trimming removed 3 bases from V and 5 bases from J; junction bases left unmatched: 17. Germline V gene data show CDR1 as SQVTM and CDR2 as ANQGSEA. Full variable domain (outside the CDR3, taken from reference TRBV29-1 and TRBJ2-5): SAVISQKPSRDICQRGTSLTIQCQVDSQVTMMFWYRQQPGQSLTLIATANQGSEATYESGFVIDKFPISRPNLTFSTLTVSNMSPEDSSIYLCSVDPLGTTGAVETQYFGPGTRLLVL.

This chain connects TRBV6-6 to TRBJ1-1; D is ambiguous. Trimming removed 7 bases from V and 0 bases from J, with 9 bases in between. There are 13 residues in the CDR3. The germline V gene encodes CDR1 MNHNY and CDR2 SVGAGI (reference sequence). CDR3 protein: CASTPLVNTEAFF. The CDR3 bases are TGTGCCAGCACCCCCTTAGTGAACACTGAAGCTTTCTTT.

This clonotype has at least ten counts. The chain links TRBV11-2 to TRBJ2-3, with D perhaps TRBD1 (6 bases). Trimming pared 1 base from V and 2 bases from J, leaving 16 bases between. Germline assignment: CDR1 SGHAT and CDR2 FQNNGV. The CDR3 covers 17 residues. This CDR3 is CASSLVGAPLLTDTQYF. CDR3 nucleotide sequence: TGTGCCAGCAGCTTAGTGGGGGCCCCGCTCCTCACAGATACGCAGTATTTT.

This clonotype was seen at least ten times. The chain couples TRBV9 to TRBJ2-6, with no clear D. Per the germline V gene, CDR1 is SGDLS and CDR2 is YYNGEE. V was pared by 1 base and J by 0 bases, with 2 bases between. The CDR3 is made up of 14 amino acids. CDR3 in DNA: TGTGCCAGCAGCGTAAGCTCTGGGGCCAACGTCCTGACTTTC. Encoded protein: CASSVSSGANVLTF.

This clonotype was picked up many times. The chain carries TRBV7-2 and TRBJ2-1; D remains unclear. Trimming pared 2 bases from V and 5 bases from J, leaving 10 bases between. Germline V gene data show CDR1 as SGHTA and CDR2 as FQGNSA. The CDR3 totals 14 residues. The CDR3: CASSLLPGHNEQFF. CDR3 coding DNA: TGTGCCAGCAGCTTACTCCCAGGACACAATGAGCAGTTCTTC. The full variable domain, its missing parts supplied by reference TRBV7-2 and TRBJ2-1, is GAGVSQSPSNKVTEKGKDVELRCDPISGHTALYWYRQSLGQGLEFLIYFQGNSAPDKSGLPSDRFSAERTGGSVSTLTIQRTQQEDSAVYLCASSLLPGHNEQFFGPGTRLTVL.